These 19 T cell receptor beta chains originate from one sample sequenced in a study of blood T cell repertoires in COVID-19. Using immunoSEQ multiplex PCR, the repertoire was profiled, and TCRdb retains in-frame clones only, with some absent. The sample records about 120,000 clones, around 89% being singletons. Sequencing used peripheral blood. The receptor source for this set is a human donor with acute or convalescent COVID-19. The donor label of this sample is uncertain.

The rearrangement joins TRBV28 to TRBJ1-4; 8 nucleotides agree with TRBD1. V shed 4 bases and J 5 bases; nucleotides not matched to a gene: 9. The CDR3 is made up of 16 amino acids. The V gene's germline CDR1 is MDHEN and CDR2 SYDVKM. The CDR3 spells CASSSPRTGMNEKLFF. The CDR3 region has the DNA TGTGCCAGCAGTTCACCCCGGACAGGGATGAATGAAAAACTGTTTTTT. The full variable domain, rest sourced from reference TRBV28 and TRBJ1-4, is DVKVTQSSRYLVKRTGEKVFLECVQDMDHENMFWYRQDPGLGLRLIYFSYDVKMKEKGDIPEGYSVSREKKERFSLILESASTNQTSMYLCASSSPRTGMNEKLFFGSGTQLSVL.

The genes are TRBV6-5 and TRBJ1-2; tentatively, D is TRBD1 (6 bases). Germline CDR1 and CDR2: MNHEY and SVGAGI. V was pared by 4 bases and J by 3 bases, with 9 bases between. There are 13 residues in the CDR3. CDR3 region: CASSSGQYYGYTF. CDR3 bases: TGTGCCAGCAGTTCTGGACAGTACTATGGCTACACCTTC.

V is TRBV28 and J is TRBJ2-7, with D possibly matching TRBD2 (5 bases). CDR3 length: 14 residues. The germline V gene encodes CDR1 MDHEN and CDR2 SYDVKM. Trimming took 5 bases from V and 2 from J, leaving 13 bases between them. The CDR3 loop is CASSGSEAPYEQYF. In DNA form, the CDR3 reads TGTGCCAGCAGTGGTTCGGAGGCCCCCTACGAGCAGTACTTC.

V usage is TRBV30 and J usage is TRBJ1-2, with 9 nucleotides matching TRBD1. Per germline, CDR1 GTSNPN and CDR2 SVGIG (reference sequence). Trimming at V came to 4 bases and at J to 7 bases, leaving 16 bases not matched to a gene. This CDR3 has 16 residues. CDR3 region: CAWTGTGTLILAGYTF. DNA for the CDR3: TGTGCCTGGACCGGGACAGGGACCCTGATTTTGGCTGGCTACACCTTC.

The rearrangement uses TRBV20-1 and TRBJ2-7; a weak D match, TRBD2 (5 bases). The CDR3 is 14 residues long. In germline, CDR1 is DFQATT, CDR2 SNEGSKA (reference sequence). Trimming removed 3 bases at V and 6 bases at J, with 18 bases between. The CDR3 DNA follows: TGCAGTGCTAGTAGTTTTTTCGACGGGGTCGAGCAGTACTTC. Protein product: CSASSFFDGVEQYF.

CDR3 amino acids: CAISDGTGWGYTF. The CDR3 nucleotides are TGTGCCATCAGTGATGGGACAGGCTGGGGCTACACCTTC. This chain uses TRBV10-3 with TRBJ1-2; 8 nucleotides agree with TRBD1. The junction had 5 bases not matched to a gene; V was cut back by 3 bases and J by 8 bases. The CDR3 runs 13 residues. From germline, CDR1 is ENHRY and CDR2 SYGVKD.

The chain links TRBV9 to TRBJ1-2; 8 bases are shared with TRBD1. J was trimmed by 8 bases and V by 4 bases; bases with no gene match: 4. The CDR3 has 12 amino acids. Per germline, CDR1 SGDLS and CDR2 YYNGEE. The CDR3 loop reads CASSQGARGYTF. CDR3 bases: TGTGCCAGCAGCCAGGGGGCGAGGGGCTACACCTTC.

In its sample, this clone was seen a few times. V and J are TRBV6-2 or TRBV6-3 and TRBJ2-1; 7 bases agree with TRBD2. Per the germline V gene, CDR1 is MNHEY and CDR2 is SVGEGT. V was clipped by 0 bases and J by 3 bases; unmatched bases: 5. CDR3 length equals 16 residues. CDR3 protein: CASSYSPRGGYNEQFF. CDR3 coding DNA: TGTGCCAGCAGTTACTCTCCCCGCGGGGGCTACAATGAGCAGTTCTTC.

This CDR3 is CASSTNRDLALYSNQPQHF. The CDR3 nucleotides read TGTGCCAGCAGTACCAACAGGGACCTGGCCCTTTATAGCAATCAGCCCCAGCATTTT. This chain uses TRBV28 with TRBJ1-5, with D possibly TRBD1 on 6 matching bases. Germline CDR1 and CDR2: MDHEN and SYDVKM. V lost 5 bases, J lost 0 bases, and 23 bases lay in between. This CDR3 has 19 residues.

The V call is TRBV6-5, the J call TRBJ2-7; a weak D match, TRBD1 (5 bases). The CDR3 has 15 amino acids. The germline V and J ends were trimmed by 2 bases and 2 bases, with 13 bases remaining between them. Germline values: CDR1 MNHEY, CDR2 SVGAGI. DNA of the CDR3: TGTGCCAGCAGTTACAGGGGTCCAAAACCCTACGAGCAGTACTTC. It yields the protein CASSYRGPKPYEQYF.

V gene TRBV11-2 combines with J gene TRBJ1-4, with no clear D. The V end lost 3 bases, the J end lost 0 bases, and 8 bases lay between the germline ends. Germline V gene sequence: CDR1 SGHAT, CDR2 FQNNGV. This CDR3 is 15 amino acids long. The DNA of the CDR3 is TGTGCCAGCAGCTTTAATTCAGCAACTAATGAAAAACTGTTTTTT. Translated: CASSFNSATNEKLFF.

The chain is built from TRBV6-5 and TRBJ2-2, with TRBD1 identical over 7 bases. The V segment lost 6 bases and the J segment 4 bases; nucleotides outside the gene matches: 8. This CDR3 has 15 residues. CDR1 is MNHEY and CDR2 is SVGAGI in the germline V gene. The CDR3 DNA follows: TGTGCCAGCAGCCCAAGGACAGGAACCACCGGGGAGCTGTTTTTT. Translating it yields CASSPRTGTTGELFF.

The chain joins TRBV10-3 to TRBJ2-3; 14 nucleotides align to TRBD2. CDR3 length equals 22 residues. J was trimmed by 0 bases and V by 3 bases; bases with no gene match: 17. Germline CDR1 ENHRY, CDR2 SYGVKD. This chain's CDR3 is CAISEPSRLAGGPQFSTDTQYF. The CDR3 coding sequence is TGTGCCATCAGTGAACCATCTAGACTAGCGGGGGGGCCGCAGTTTAGCACAGATACGCAGTATTTT.

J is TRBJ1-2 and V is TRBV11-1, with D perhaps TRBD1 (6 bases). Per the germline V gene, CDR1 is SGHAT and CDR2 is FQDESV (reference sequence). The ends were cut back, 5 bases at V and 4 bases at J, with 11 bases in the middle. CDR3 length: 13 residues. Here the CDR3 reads CASSPRGTYGYTF. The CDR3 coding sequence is TGTGCCAGCAGCCCGAGGGGGACCTATGGCTACACCTTC.

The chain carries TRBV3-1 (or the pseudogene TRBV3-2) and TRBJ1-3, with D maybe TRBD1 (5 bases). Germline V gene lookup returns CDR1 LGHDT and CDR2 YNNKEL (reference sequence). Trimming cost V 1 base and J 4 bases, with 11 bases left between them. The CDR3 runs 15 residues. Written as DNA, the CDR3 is TGTGCCAGCAGCCAAGGGTGGCAGGGAGGAAACACCATATATTTT. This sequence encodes CASSQGWQGGNTIYF.

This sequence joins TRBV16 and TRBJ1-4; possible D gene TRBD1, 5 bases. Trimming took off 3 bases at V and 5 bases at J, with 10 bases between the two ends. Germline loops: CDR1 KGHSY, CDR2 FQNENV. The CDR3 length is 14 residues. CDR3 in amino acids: CASSHGTRNEKLFF. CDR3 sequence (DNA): TGTGCCAGCAGCCACGGGACTCGGAATGAAAAACTGTTTTTT.

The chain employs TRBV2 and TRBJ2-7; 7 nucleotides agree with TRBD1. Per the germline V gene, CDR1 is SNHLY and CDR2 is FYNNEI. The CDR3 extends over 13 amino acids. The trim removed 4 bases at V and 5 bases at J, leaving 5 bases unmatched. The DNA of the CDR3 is TGTGCCAGCAGTGGGACAGGTTTGCACGAGCAGTACTTC. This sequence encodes CASSGTGLHEQYF. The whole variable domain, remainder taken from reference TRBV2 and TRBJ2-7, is EPEVTQTPSHQVTQMGQEVILRCVPISNHLYFYWYRQILGQKVEFLVSFYNNEISEKSEIFDDQFSVERPDGSNFTLKIRSTKLEDSAMYFCASSGTGLHEQYFGPGTRLTVT.

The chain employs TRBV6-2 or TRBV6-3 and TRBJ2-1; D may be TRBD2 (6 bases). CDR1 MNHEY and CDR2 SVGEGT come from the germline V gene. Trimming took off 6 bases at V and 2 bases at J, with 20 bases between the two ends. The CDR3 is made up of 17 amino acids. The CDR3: CASSRPSSAQTYNEQFF. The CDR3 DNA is TGTGCCAGCAGCCGACCCTCTAGCGCGCAGACCTACAATGAGCAGTTCTTC.

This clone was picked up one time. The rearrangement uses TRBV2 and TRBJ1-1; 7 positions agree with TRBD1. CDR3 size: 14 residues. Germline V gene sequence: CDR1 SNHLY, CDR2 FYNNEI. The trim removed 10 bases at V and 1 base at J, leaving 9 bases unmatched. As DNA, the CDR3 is TGTGCCAACAAACAGGGGCTTGGGAACACTGAAGCTTTCTTT. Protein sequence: CANKQGLGNTEAFF.